These 27 T cell receptor beta chains originate from one sample sequenced in a study of OX40 agonist ivuxolimab in advanced cancers. TCRdb keeps only in-frame clones here, not all; method: immunoSEQ multiplex PCR. This sample has 9,500 to 12,000 clones; over 60% occur once, and the top ten carry roughly 20%. The sequenced sample was CD4+ or CD8+ T cells sorted from blood, obtained in a trial of the OX40 agonist ivuxolimab. These TCRs come from an adult with an advanced solid tumor such as melanoma, head and neck, liver or kidney cancer.

The count of this clone is one. V usage is TRBV25-1 and J usage is TRBJ2-2, with D perhaps TRBD1 (6 bases). This CDR3 comprises 11 residues. Per germline, CDR1 MGHDK and CDR2 SYGVNS. V was pared by 5 bases and J by 9 bases, with 7 bases between. The CDR3 region is CASSQGRELFF. The CDR3 DNA reads TGTGCCAGCAGTCAGGGGCGGGAGCTGTTTTTT.

This clone was seen more than once but under ten times. The chain carries TRBV29-1 and TRBJ2-7; D is tentatively TRBD1 or TRBD2 (5 bases each). The germline V gene encodes CDR1 SQVTM and CDR2 ANQGSEA. The CDR3 has 14 residues. The V end was cut by 7 bases, the J end by 0 bases, with 16 bases between. The CDR3, as DNA: TGCAGCGCCGCACGGGACGTCGGCTCCTACGAGCAGTACTTC. Its translation: CSAARDVGSYEQYF.

The chain links TRBV29-1 to TRBJ2-3; the D gene is possibly TRBD2 (5 bases). Germline V gene lookup returns CDR1 SQVTM and CDR2 ANQGSEA. The CDR3 runs to 12 residues. Trimming took 6 bases from V and 2 from J, leaving 9 bases between them. CDR3 in DNA: TGCAGCGTCGACCGGGACACAGATACGCAGTATTTT. Encoded protein: CSVDRDTDTQYF.

The chain combines TRBV9 with TRBJ2-5; TRBD1 might be the D (5 bases). Germline CDR1 SGDLS, CDR2 YYNGEE. Trimming took off 3 bases at V and 11 bases at J, with 17 bases between the two ends. The CDR3 sequence is 13 residues long. The CDR3 bases are TGTGCCAGCAGCGGGGGCAATCCCACCTTGCAGTACTTC. The encoded protein is CASSGGNPTLQYF.

The chain uses TRBV27 and TRBJ2-7, with D hard to call. V lost 3 bases and J lost 5, with 14 bases in between. Looked up from germline, CDR1 is MNHEY and CDR2 is SMNVEV (reference sequence). The CDR3 spans 14 residues. CDR3 amino acids: CASSLLSVFDEQYF. CDR3 coding DNA: TGTGCCAGCAGTTTGCTGTCAGTGTTCGACGAGCAGTACTTC.

CDR3 DNA: TGTGCCAGCAGTTTTGCGGGGGGCGTTGAGCAGTTCTTC. Its translation is CASSFAGGVEQFF. The chain joins TRBV28 to TRBJ2-1; 8 bases are shared with TRBD2. This CDR3 has 13 amino acids. With V trimmed by 3 bases and J by 9 bases, 4 bases remained unmatched. In germline, CDR1 is MDHEN, CDR2 SYDVKM.

Points on this clone: Within the sample, other DNA sequences also encode this same CDR3. The chain joins TRBV18 to TRBJ1-1, with a possible D match to TRBD1 (6 bases). Germline CDR1 reads KGHSH; CDR2 reads LQKENI. V was shortened by 0 bases and J by 3 bases, with 11 bases between the two germline ends. This CDR3 has 15 amino acids. The CDR3 region is CASSPPGQTDTEAFF. The DNA of the CDR3 is TGTGCCAGCTCACCACCGGGACAAACTGACACTGAAGCTTTCTTT.

V is TRBV6-5 and J is TRBJ1-2; D may be TRBD1 (5 bases). V was clipped by 11 bases and J by 1 base, with 11 bases between them. The CDR3 covers 12 residues. CDR1 is MNHEY, CDR2 SVGAGI, per germline. The CDR3 region is CAAWGNNYGYTF. CDR3 DNA sequence: TGTGCCGCGTGGGGGAATAACTATGGCTACACCTTC.

The chain recombines TRBV29-1 with TRBJ2-2; TRBD2 is a possible D gene (5 bases). Trimming took 5 bases from V and 6 from J, leaving 7 bases between them. Germline V CDR1 and CDR2: SQVTM, ANQGSEA. CDR3 length equals 11 residues. CDR3 sequence reads: CSVRGSGELFF. The DNA for the CDR3 is TGCAGCGTTAGAGGGTCCGGGGAGCTGTTTTTT.

This clone occurred a few times. The chain combines TRBV7-8 with TRBJ2-5; D call uncertain. Per the germline V gene, CDR1 is SGHVS and CDR2 is FQNEAQ. V was shortened by 1 base and J by 2 bases, with 8 bases between the two germline ends. The CDR3 spans 14 residues. The CDR3 loop is CASSLENTQETQYF. The CDR3 bases are TGTGCCAGCAGCTTAGAAAATACTCAAGAGACCCAGTACTTC.

The V call is TRBV7-9, the J call TRBJ2-7, with unresolved D. Germline CDR1 reads SEHNR; CDR2 reads FQNEAQ (reference sequence). V lost 4 bases to trimming and J lost 7 bases, with 8 bases between them. The CDR3 has 11 amino acids. CDR3: CASSSFLEQYF. DNA for the CDR3: TGTGCCAGCAGCTCCTTCCTGGAGCAGTACTTC. Full variable domain (remainder filled in from reference TRBV7-9 and TRBJ2-7): DTGVSQNPRHKITKRGQNVTFRCDPISEHNRLYWYRQTLGQGPEFLTYFQNEAQLEKSRLLSDRFSAERPKGSFSTLEIQRTEQGDSAMYLCASSSFLEQYFGPGTRLTVT.

The chain has TRBV28 and TRBJ2-1, with D maybe TRBD1 (6 bases). The V gene's germline CDR1 is MDHEN and CDR2 SYDVKM. The CDR3 totals 13 residues. Trimming removed 6 bases at V and 5 bases at J, with 11 bases between. The CDR3 here is CASRLQGNNEQFF. CDR3 DNA sequence: TGTGCCAGCAGGCTACAGGGTAACAATGAGCAGTTCTTC.

The V gene is TRBV9, the J gene TRBJ2-3; D is perhaps TRBD1 (5 bases). V shed 0 bases and J shed 5 bases, with 13 bases lying between them. The CDR3 runs to 15 residues. CDR1 is SGDLS and CDR2 is YYNGEE in the germline V gene. The CDR3 bases are TGTGCCAGCAGCGTAGGATCAGGGTCAAAAGATACGCAGTATTTT. The encoded protein is CASSVGSGSKDTQYF.

This chain connects TRBV11-3 to TRBJ2-7, with 9 bases aligning to TRBD1. The V gene's germline CDR1 is SGHNT and CDR2 YENEEA. CDR3 size: 15 residues. V lost 4 bases, J lost 2 bases, and 6 bases stayed unmatched. The CDR3 region is CASSSQGQGPYEQYF. Written as DNA, the CDR3 is TGTGCCAGCAGCTCGCAGGGACAGGGACCCTACGAGCAGTACTTC.

DNA of the CDR3: TGTGCCAGTAGTATAGATTCTTGGACTAGCGGGCCAAATACGCAGTATTTT. This gives the protein CASSIDSWTSGPNTQYF. J is TRBJ2-3 and V is TRBV19; TRBD2 matches at 11 bases. The CDR3 is 17 residues long. The germline CDR1 and CDR2 sequences are LNHDA and SQIVND (reference sequence). V lost 0 bases to trimming and J lost 7 bases; unmatched junction nucleotides: 9.

This clone was detected only a few times. The chain joins TRBV2 to TRBJ1-2; unclear D gene. The CDR3 has 14 amino acids. CDR1 is SNHLY and CDR2 is FYNNEI in the germline V gene. The ends were cut back, 5 bases at V and 8 bases at J, with 18 bases in the middle. The CDR3 protein is CASSYERDLRGYTF. In DNA, the CDR3 is TGTGCCAGCAGTTACGAGAGAGACCTGAGAGGCTACACCTTC. The complete variable domain, with remaining parts taken from reference TRBV2 and TRBJ1-2, reads EPEVTQTPSHQVTQMGQEVILRCVPISNHLYFYWYRQILGQKVEFLVSFYNNEISEKSEIFDDQFSVERPDGSNFTLKIRSTKLEDSAMYFCASSYERDLRGYTFGSGTRLTVV.

The rearrangement uses TRBV7-9 and TRBJ2-7, with 10 positions matching TRBD2. V trimming: 5 bases; J trimming: 2 bases; junction bases outside the gene matches: 6. This CDR3 is 15 amino acids long. The germline CDR1 and CDR2 sequences are SEHNR and FQNEAQ (reference sequence). The CDR3 loop is CASSGSGGFTYEQYF. CDR3 DNA sequence: TGTGCCAGCAGCGGTAGCGGGGGGTTTACCTACGAGCAGTACTTC.

A word on this clone: The junction departs from the called germline gene at one end, perhaps through a read error. The CDR3: CASSQERYHPSPLHF. DNA of the CDR3: TGCGCCAGCAGCCAAGAAAGGTATCACCCCTCACCCCTCCACTTT. The chain couples TRBV5-4 to TRBJ1-6; D call uncertain. This CDR3 is 15 amino acids long. Germline CDR1 is SGHNT and CDR2 is YYREEE (reference sequence).

The V gene is TRBV4-1, the J gene TRBJ2-2, with D possibly being TRBD2 (6 bases). V was pared by 3 bases and J by 1 base, with 12 bases between. Per the germline V gene, CDR1 is MGHRA and CDR2 is YSYEKL. The length of the CDR3 is 16 residues. The CDR3 DNA follows: TGCGCCAGCAGCCAGTCCGGGACTCTGAACACCGGGGAGCTGTTTTTT. Amino acid sequence: CASSQSGTLNTGELFF.

The chain couples TRBV7-9 to TRBJ1-1; D remains ambiguous. The CDR3 runs to 17 residues. Germline assignment: CDR1 SEHNR and CDR2 FQNEAQ (reference sequence). V lost 1 base and J lost 4, with 19 bases in between. The CDR3 nucleotides are TGTGCCAGCAGCTTAGGAGATTTCAGCCTGGAGGGCACTGAAGCTTTCTTT. The encoded protein is CASSLGDFSLEGTEAFF.

The chain has TRBV6-5 and TRBJ2-7; D ambiguous. The V gene's germline CDR1 is MNHEY and CDR2 SVGAGI. The CDR3 totals 11 residues. Trimming removed 5 bases at V and 7 bases at J, with 9 bases between. CDR3 region: CASSHLGEQYF. The CDR3 nucleotides read TGTGCCAGCAGTCACCTAGGGGAGCAGTACTTC.

V is TRBV5-5 and J is TRBJ2-1; 11 nucleotides match TRBD2. Germline V gene data show CDR1 as SGHKS and CDR2 as YYEKEE (reference sequence). V lost 1 base, J lost 0 bases, and 6 bases stayed unmatched. The CDR3 runs to 18 residues. DNA for the CDR3: TGTGCCAGCAGCTTGAGGCTAGCGGGGGGCCCCTCCTACAATGAGCAGTTCTTC. Residues: CASSLRLAGGPSYNEQFF.

This rearrangement joins TRBV11-2 to TRBJ1-1; unclear D gene. The CDR3 totals 13 residues. V was cut by 3 bases and J by 4 bases, with 9 bases left in between. Germline CDR1 reads SGHAT; CDR2 reads FQNNGV. CDR3 amino acids: CASSFPGGTEAFF. For the CDR3, the DNA is TGTGCCAGCAGCTTCCCGGGAGGCACTGAAGCTTTCTTT.

Regarding this clone: One junction end disagrees with the germline gene, perhaps due to a read error. J is TRBJ2-3 and V is TRBV7-6; 9 positions agree with TRBD2. CDR1 is SGHVS and CDR2 is FNYEAQ in the germline V gene. The length of the CDR3 is 15 residues. CDR3 DNA: TGTGCCAGCAGCTTTACCGGGACTAGCAGAGATACGCAGTATTTT. Protein product: CASSFTGTSRDTQYF.

The chain employs TRBV30 and TRBJ1-5; D might be TRBD1 (5 bases). Trimming stripped 2 bases from V and 2 bases from J, with 16 bases between. Germline V lookup: CDR1 GTSNPN, CDR2 SVGIG (reference sequence). CDR3 length: 16 amino acids. The CDR3 is CAWSPPWGRGNQPQHF. DNA of the CDR3: TGTGCCTGGAGTCCGCCCTGGGGGAGAGGCAATCAGCCCCAGCATTTT.

The CDR3 is CATSRGTDRTKNYGYTF. CDR3 nucleotides: TGTGCCACCAGCAGAGGAACGGACAGGACTAAGAACTATGGCTACACCTTC. The chain links TRBV15 to TRBJ1-2, with 7 nucleotides matching TRBD1. V dropped 1 base and J dropped 2; count of bases not matched to a gene: 10. This CDR3 contains 17 residues. CDR1 and CDR2 from the germline V gene are LNHNV and YYDKDF (reference sequence).

The chain combines TRBV11-1 with TRBJ1-2; D is uncertain. The CDR3 is 17 residues long. V was pared by 0 bases and J by 7 bases, with 21 bases between. Germline-derived CDR1 and CDR2 are SGHAT and FQDESV (reference sequence). The CDR3 region has the DNA TGTGCCAGCAGCTTAGCGTCCTCCGTCGGAACTATAGGTGGCTACACCTTC. Translated, it gives CASSLASSVGTIGGYTF.